The following is a T cell receptor (beta chain) sequence with its context. Its antigen remains unidentified. The data belong to a study of cytomegalovirus exposure and HLA in healthy donors. Study in general: About 85 million unique TCR sequences came from HLA-typed donors in an early release.

V lost 5 bases, J lost 8 bases, and 24 bases lay in between. CDR1 is LNHDA and CDR2 is SQIVND in the germline V gene (reference sequence). The CDR3 runs 16 residues. The PCR made use of 60 Vbeta and 13 Jbeta primers. Here immunoSEQ multiplex PCR was the method, and the copy in TCRdb shows in-frame clones only, minus some. The sample includes about 95,000 clones, approximately 81% of them seen just once. Study-level results: There were reportedly fewer N-insertions in an Asian-associated ancestry cluster than the approximately 700-donor mean, in a later analysis.

This TCR came from a woman between 40 and 50 years old in good health and CMV-seropositive. The rearrangement links TRBV19 to TRBJ1-1; TRBD1 is a possible D gene (5 bases). The specimen sequenced was PBMCs. CDR3 coding DNA: TGTGCCAGTAGTCCTCGACGGGACTCTTCGTTGTTCGAAGCTTTCTTT. Translation: CASSPRRDSSLFEAFF.